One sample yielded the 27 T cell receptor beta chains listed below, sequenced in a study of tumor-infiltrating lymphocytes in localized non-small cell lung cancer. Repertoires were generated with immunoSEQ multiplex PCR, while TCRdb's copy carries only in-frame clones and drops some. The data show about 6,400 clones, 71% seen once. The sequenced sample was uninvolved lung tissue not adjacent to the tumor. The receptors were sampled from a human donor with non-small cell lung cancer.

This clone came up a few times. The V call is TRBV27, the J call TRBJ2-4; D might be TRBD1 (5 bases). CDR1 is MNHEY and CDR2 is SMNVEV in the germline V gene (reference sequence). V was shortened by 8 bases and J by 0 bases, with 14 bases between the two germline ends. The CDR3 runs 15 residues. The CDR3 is CASSDSALAKNIQYF. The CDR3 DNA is TGTGCCAGCTCTGACAGCGCTCTAGCCAAAAACATTCAGTACTTC.

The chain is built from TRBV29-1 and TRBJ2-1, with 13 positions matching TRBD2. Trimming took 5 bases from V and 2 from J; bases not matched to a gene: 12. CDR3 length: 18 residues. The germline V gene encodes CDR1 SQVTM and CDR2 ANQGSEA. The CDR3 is CSVPGEGLAGETYNEQFF. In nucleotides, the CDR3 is TGCAGCGTTCCCGGGGAAGGACTAGCGGGAGAGACCTACAATGAGCAGTTCTTC.

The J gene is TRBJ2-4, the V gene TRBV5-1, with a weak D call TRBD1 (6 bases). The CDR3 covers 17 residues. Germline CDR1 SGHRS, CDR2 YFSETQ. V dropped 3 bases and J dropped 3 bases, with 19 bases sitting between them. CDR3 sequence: CASSSGDTGHLKNIQYF. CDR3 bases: TGCGCCAGCAGCTCAGGGGACACTGGACACCTCAAAAACATTCAGTACTTC. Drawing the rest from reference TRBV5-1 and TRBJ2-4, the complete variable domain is KAGVTQTPRYLIKTRGQQVTLSCSPISGHRSVSWYQQTPGQGLQFLFEYFSETQRNKGNFPGRFSGRQFSNSRSEMNVSTLELGDSALYLCASSSGDTGHLKNIQYFGAGTRLSVL.

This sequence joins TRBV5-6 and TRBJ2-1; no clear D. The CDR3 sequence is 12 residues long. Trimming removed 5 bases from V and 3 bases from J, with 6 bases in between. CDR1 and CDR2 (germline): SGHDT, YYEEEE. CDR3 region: CASRDHYNEQFF. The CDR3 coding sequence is TGTGCCAGCAGAGACCACTACAATGAGCAGTTCTTC.

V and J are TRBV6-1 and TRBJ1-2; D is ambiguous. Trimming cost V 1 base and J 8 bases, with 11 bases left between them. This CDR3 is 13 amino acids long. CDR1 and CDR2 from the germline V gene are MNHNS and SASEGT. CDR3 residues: CASSEEAFMGYTF. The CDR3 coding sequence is TGTGCCAGCAGTGAAGAAGCCTTTATGGGCTACACCTTC.

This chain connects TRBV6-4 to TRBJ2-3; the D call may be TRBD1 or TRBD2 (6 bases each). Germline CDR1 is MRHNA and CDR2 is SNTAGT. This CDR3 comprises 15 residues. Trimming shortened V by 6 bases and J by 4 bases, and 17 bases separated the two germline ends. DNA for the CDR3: TGTGCCAGCAGGGACGGACAGCCGGGGGCAGATACGCAGTATTTT. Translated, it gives CASRDGQPGADTQYF.

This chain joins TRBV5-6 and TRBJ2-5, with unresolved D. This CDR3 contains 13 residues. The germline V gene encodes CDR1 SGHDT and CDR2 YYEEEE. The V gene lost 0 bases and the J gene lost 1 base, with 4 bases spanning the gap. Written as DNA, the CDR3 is TGTGCCAGCAGCTTGGACAGCCAAGAGACCCAGTACTTC. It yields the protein CASSLDSQETQYF.

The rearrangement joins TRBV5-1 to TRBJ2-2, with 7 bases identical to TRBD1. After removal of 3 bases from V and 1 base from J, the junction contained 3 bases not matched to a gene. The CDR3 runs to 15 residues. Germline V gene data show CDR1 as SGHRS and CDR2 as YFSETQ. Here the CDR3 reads CASSSGQRNTGELFF. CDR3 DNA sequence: TGCGCCAGCAGCTCGGGACAGAGGAACACCGGGGAGCTGTTTTTT.

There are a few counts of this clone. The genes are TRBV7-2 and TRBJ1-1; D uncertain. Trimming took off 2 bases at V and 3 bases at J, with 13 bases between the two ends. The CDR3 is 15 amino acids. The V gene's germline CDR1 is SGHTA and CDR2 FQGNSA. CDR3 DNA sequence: TGTGCCAGCAGCTTACCCCTGGGCAGGTACACTGAAGCTTTCTTT. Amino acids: CASSLPLGRYTEAFF.

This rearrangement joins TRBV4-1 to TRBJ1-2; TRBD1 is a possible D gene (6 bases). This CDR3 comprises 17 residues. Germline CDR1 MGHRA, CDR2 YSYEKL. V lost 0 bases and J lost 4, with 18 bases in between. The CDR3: CASSQDRGDGGAYGYTF. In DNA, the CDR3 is TGCGCCAGCAGCCAAGACAGGGGAGACGGGGGAGCCTATGGCTACACCTTC.

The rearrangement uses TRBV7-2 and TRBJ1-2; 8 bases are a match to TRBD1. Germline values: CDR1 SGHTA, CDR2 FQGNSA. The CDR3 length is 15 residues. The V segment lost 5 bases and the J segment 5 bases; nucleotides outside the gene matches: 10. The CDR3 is CASSATAGGEYGYTF. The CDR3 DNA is TGTGCCAGCAGCGCAACGGCAGGGGGCGAATATGGCTACACCTTC.

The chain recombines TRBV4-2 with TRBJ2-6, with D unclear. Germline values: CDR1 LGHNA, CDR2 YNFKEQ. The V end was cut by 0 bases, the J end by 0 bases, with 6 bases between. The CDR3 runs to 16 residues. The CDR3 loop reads CASSQEWNSGANVLTF. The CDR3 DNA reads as TGTGCCAGCAGCCAAGAATGGAACTCTGGGGCCAACGTCCTGACTTTC.

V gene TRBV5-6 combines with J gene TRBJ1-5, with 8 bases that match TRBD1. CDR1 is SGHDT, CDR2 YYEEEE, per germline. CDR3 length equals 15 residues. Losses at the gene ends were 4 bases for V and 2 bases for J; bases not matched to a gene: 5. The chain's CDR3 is CASSVWGQGNQPQHF. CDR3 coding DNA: TGTGCCAGCAGCGTGTGGGGACAGGGCAATCAGCCCCAGCATTTT.

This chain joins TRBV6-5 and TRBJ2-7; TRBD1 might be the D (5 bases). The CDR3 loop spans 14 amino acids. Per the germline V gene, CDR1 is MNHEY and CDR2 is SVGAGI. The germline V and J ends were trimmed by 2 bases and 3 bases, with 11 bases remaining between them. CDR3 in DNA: TGTGCCAGCAGTTACAACCAGGGAAGCTACGAGCAGTACTTC. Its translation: CASSYNQGSYEQYF.

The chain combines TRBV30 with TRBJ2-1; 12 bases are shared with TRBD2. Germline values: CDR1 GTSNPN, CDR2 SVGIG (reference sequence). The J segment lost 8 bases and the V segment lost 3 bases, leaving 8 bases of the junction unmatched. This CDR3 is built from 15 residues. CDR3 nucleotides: TGTGCCTGGAGCGCCGGACTAGCGGGGAGGGATGAGCAGTTCTTC. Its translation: CAWSAGLAGRDEQFF.

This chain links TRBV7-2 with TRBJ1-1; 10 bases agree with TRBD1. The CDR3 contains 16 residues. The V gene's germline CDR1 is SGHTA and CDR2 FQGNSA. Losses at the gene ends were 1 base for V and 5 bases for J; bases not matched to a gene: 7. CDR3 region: CASSLGQGASRTEAFF. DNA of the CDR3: TGTGCCAGCAGCTTAGGACAGGGGGCCTCGAGAACTGAAGCTTTCTTT.

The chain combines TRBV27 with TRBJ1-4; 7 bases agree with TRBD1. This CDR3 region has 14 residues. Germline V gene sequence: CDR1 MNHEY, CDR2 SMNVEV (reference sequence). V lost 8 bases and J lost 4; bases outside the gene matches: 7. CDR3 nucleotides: TGTGCCAGCTCCCGGGGACAGTATAATGAAAAACTGTTTTTT. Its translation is CASSRGQYNEKLFF. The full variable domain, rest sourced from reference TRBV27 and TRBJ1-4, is EAQVTQNPRYLITVTGKKLTVTCSQNMNHEYMSWYRQDPGLGLRQIYYSMNVEVTDKGDVPEGYKVSRKEKRNFPLILESPSPNQTSLYFCASSRGQYNEKLFFGSGTQLSVL.

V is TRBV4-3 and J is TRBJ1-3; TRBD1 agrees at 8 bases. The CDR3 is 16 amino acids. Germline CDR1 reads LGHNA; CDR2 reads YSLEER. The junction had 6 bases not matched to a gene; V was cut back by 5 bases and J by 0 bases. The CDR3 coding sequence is TGCGCCAGCAGCTCGCCAGGGGGCCGCTCTGGAAACACCATATATTTT. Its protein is CASSSPGGRSGNTIYF.

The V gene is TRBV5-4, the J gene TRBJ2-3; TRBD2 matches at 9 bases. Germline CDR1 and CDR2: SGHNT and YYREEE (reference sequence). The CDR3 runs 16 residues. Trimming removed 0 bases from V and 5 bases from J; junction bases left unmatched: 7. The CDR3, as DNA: TGTGCCAGCAGCTTGGTCGCGGGAGGGCCGGGAGATACGCAGTATTTT. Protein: CASSLVAGGPGDTQYF.

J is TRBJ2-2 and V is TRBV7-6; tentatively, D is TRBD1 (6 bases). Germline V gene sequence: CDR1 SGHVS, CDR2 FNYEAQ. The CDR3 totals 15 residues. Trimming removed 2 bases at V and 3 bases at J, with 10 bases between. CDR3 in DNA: TGTGCCAGCAGCTTATTCAGGGGAGACACCGGGGAGCTGTTTTTT. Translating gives CASSLFRGDTGELFF.

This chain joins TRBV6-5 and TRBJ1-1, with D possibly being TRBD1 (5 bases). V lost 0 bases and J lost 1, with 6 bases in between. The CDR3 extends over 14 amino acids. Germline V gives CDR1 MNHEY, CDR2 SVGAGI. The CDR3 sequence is CASSYSGGNTEAFF. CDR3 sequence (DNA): TGTGCCAGCAGTTACTCCGGGGGGAACACTGAAGCTTTCTTT.

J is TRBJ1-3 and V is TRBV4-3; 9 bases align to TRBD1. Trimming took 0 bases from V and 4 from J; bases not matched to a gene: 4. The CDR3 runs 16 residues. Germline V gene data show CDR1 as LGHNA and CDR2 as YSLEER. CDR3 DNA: TGCGCCAGCAGCCAAGACGAAGGGACAGGGGGAAACACCATATATTTT. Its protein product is CASSQDEGTGGNTIYF.

In DNA, the CDR3 is TGTGCCAGCAGCACCCGCTCGGGACAATCTACTTCTATTAAAGAGACCCAGTACTTC. Residues: CASSTRSGQSTSIKETQYF. The V gene is TRBV7-9, the J gene TRBJ2-5, with TRBD1 as a possible D gene (6 bases). Deletions cut 5 bases from V and 3 bases from J, with 28 bases between. The germline gives CDR1 SEHNR, CDR2 FQNEAQ (reference sequence). The CDR3 has 19 residues.

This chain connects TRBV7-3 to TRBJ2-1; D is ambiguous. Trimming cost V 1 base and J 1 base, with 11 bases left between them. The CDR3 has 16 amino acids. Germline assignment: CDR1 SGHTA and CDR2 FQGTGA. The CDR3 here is CASSLRPTGSYNEQFF. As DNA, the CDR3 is TGTGCCAGCAGCTTAAGGCCCACGGGTTCCTACAATGAGCAGTTCTTC.

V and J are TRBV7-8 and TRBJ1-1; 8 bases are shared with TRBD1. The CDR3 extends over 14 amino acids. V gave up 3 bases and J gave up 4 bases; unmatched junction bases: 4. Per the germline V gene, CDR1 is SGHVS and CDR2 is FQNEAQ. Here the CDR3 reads CASSLDRVGTEAFF. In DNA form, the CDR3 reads TGTGCCAGCAGCTTGGACAGGGTTGGCACTGAAGCTTTCTTT. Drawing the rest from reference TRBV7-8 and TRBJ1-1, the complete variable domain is GAGVSQSPRYKVAKRGQDVALRCDPISGHVSLFWYQQALGQGPEFLTYFQNEAQLDKSGLPSDRFFAERPEGSVSTLKIQRTQQEDSAVYLCASSLDRVGTEAFFGQGTRLTVV.

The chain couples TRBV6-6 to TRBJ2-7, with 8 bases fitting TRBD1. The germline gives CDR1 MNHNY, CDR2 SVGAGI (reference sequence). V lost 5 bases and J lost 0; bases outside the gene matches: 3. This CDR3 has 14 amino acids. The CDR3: CASSPQGASYEQYF. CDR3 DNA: TGTGCCAGCAGTCCCCAGGGGGCCTCCTACGAGCAGTACTTC.

CDR3 loop: CASSLWGVGYTF. Here the CDR3 DNA reads TGTGCCAGCAGTTTATGGGGGGTTGGCTACACCTTC. This rearrangement joins TRBV28 to TRBJ1-2; tentatively, D is TRBD1 (5 bases). CDR1 and CDR2 from the germline V gene are MDHEN and SYDVKM. This CDR3 spans 12 amino acids. V lost 0 bases and J 7 bases, leaving 6 bases between the germline ends.